The 22 T cell receptor beta chains presented below share a single source sample, sequenced in a study of cytomegalovirus exposure and HLA in healthy donors. The PCR was carried out with 60 Vbeta primers and 13 Jbeta primers. Profiling relied on immunoSEQ multiplex PCR, and the TCRdb table lists in-frame clones only, not all of them. The listing contains around 140,000 clones. Specimen: PBMCs. The receptor source for this set is a woman aged 40 to 55 in good health and CMV-seronegative.

The CDR3 nucleotides read TGTGCCAGCACCCGGCTAACAACAGGGACTGGCTACACCTTC. It translates to CASTRLTTGTGYTF. The rearrangement links TRBV7-9 to TRBJ1-2; D perhaps matches TRBD1 (6 bases). Germline V gene sequence: CDR1 SEHNR, CDR2 FQNEAQ (reference sequence). This CDR3 is built from 14 residues. Trimming took 7 bases from V and 7 from J, leaving 19 bases between them.

The rearrangement uses TRBV7-2 and TRBJ1-2, with D unclear. Looked up from germline, CDR1 is SGHTA and CDR2 is FQGNSA. This CDR3 region has 14 residues. The V end was cut by 3 bases, the J end by 6 bases, with 14 bases between. The CDR3 protein is CASSFPTGADGYTF. In DNA, the CDR3 is TGTGCCAGCAGCTTCCCGACGGGTGCAGATGGCTACACCTTC.

The chain carries TRBV28 and TRBJ1-5; 7 nucleotides line up with TRBD1. Germline loops: CDR1 MDHEN, CDR2 SYDVKM. Unmatched junction bases numbered 5, after V lost 2 bases and J lost 4 bases. The CDR3 is 15 residues long. The CDR3 sequence: CASSLIGGGNQPQHF. CDR3 nucleotides: TGTGCCAGCAGTTTAATAGGGGGCGGTAATCAGCCCCAGCATTTT. The full variable domain, in which reference TRBV28 and TRBJ1-5 provide the parts outside the CDR3, is DVKVTQSSRYLVKRTGEKVFLECVQDMDHENMFWYRQDPGLGLRLIYFSYDVKMKEKGDIPEGYSVSREKKERFSLILESASTNQTSMYLCASSLIGGGNQPQHFGDGTRLSIL.

This chain links TRBV7-8 with TRBJ2-7; the D gene is possibly TRBD1 (5 bases). The CDR3 length is 14 residues. Per the germline V gene, CDR1 is SGHVS and CDR2 is FQNEAQ. The germline V and J ends were trimmed by 5 bases and 0 bases, with 11 bases remaining between them. The DNA for the CDR3 is TGTGCCAGCAGCCTTACAGGAAACTCCTACGAGCAGTACTTC. It codes for CASSLTGNSYEQYF.

Concerning this clone itself: The sample holds other DNA sequences that translate to the same CDR3. The chain employs TRBV5-1 and TRBJ1-1; D not resolved. Trimming left V 0 bases short and J 5 bases short, with 11 bases between. This CDR3 has 14 residues. Looked up from germline, CDR1 is SGHRS and CDR2 is YFSETQ. CDR3 in DNA: TGCGCCAGCAGCTTGGTTGGAGGGCAAACTGAAGCTTTCTTT. Translating gives CASSLVGGQTEAFF.

The chain couples TRBV19 to TRBJ1-5; 9 bases fit TRBD1. V trimming: 6 bases; J trimming: 4 bases; junction bases outside the gene matches: 10. The CDR3 sequence is 16 residues long. Germline CDR1 and CDR2: LNHDA and SQIVND (reference sequence). The CDR3 protein is CASRGTGGRWNQPQHF. CDR3 DNA: TGTGCCAGTAGGGGTACAGGGGGCCGATGGAATCAGCCCCAGCATTTT. The full variable domain, its missing parts supplied by reference TRBV19 and TRBJ1-5, is DGGITQSPKYLFRKEGQNVTLSCEQNLNHDAMYWYRQDPGQGLRLIYYSQIVNDFQKGDIAEGYSVSREKKESFPLTVTSAQKNPTAFYLCASRGTGGRWNQPQHFGDGTRLSIL.

The chain links TRBV4-3 to TRBJ2-2; 8 bases line up with TRBD2. V trimming: 0 bases; J trimming: 2 bases; junction bases outside the gene matches: 5. CDR1 is LGHNA and CDR2 is YSLEER in the germline V gene. This CDR3 is 17 amino acids long. CDR3 sequence reads: CASSQEVAGGNTGELFF. In DNA form, the CDR3 reads TGCGCCAGCAGCCAAGAGGTGGCGGGGGGCAACACCGGGGAGCTGTTTTTT.

V usage is TRBV2 and J usage is TRBJ2-1; a possible D gene is TRBD2 (6 bases). V lost 4 bases to trimming and J lost 8 bases, with 9 bases between them. CDR3 length equals 12 residues. Germline V gene lookup returns CDR1 SNHLY and CDR2 FYNNEI. The CDR3 here is CASSGDFDEQFF. In DNA, the CDR3 is TGTGCCAGCAGTGGGGACTTCGATGAGCAGTTCTTC.

Turning to this clone: At one end the junction does not follow the germline gene, possibly because of a read error. The rearrangement links TRBV5-6 to TRBJ1-2; 7 bases are a match to TRBD1. CDR3 size: 14 residues. Germline V gene data show CDR1 as SGHDT and CDR2 as YYEEEE. CDR3 protein: CACSFQGVNYGYTF. CDR3 coding DNA: TGTGCCTGCAGCTTTCAGGGGGTAAACTATGGCTACACCTTC.

The chain uses TRBV18 and TRBJ1-5; D not resolved. The V and J ends lost 2 bases and 8 bases respectively, with 10 bases between them. The germline V gene has CDR1 KGHSH and CDR2 LQKENI. The CDR3 covers 13 residues. The CDR3 sequence is CASSPGPGEPQHF. CDR3 sequence (DNA): TGTGCCAGCTCACCAGGACCGGGAGAGCCCCAGCATTTT.

The chain links TRBV7-3 to TRBJ2-2; TRBD1 might be the D (5 bases). V was trimmed by 0 bases and J by 7 bases, leaving 12 bases between them. CDR3 length equals 15 residues. Germline CDR1 and CDR2: SGHTA and FQGTGA. The CDR3 DNA follows: TGTGCCAGCAGCTTAACGGCCAGGGCTGGCGGGGAGCTGTTTTTT. This translates into CASSLTARAGGELFF.

This chain uses TRBV5-6 with TRBJ1-1; tentatively, D is TRBD1 (5 bases). In germline, CDR1 is SGHDT, CDR2 YYEEEE. This CDR3 region has 15 residues. V was pared by 2 bases and J by 0 bases, with 11 bases between. CDR3 DNA sequence: TGTGCCAGCAGCTTTCGCAGGGCTATGAACACTGAAGCTTTCTTT. It translates to CASSFRRAMNTEAFF.

The chain joins TRBV6-6 to TRBJ1-5; 8 positions agree with TRBD1. There are 16 residues in the CDR3. With 0 bases clipped from V and 1 base from J, the junction kept 2 bases outside the gene matches. Per germline, CDR1 MNHNY and CDR2 SVGAGI (reference sequence). CDR3 coding DNA: TGTGCCAGCAGTTACTCGGGACAGGCCAGCAATCAGCCCCAGCATTTT. Residues: CASSYSGQASNQPQHF.

This rearrangement joins TRBV28 to TRBJ2-7; tentative D call: TRBD1 (5 bases). This CDR3 is built from 16 residues. The germline gives CDR1 MDHEN, CDR2 SYDVKM. Trimming pared 1 base from V and 0 bases from J, leaving 13 bases between. CDR3: CASSLSKNRNSYEQYF. The CDR3 DNA follows: TGTGCCAGCAGTTTATCCAAAAACAGGAACTCCTACGAGCAGTACTTC.

V usage is TRBV5-1 and J usage is TRBJ1-5, with D perhaps matching TRBD1 (5 bases). V was cut by 6 bases and J by 2 bases, with 12 bases left in between. Germline loops: CDR1 SGHRS, CDR2 YFSETQ. The CDR3 is 14 residues long. For the CDR3, the DNA is TGCGCCAGCAAGGAGGGGATTGGCAATCAGCCCCAGCATTTT. Amino acids: CASKEGIGNQPQHF.

For the CDR3, the DNA is TGTGCCAGTAGTGGGAGGGTCTACGAGCAGTACTTC. It codes for CASSGRVYEQYF. The chain recombines TRBV19 with TRBJ2-7; TRBD2 matches 7 bases. The V gene end was trimmed by 5 bases and the J gene end by 3 bases; junction bases not matched to a gene: 1. The CDR3 has 12 residues. The germline gives CDR1 LNHDA, CDR2 SQIVND (reference sequence). The full variable domain, its missing parts supplied by reference TRBV19 and TRBJ2-7, is DGGITQSPKYLFRKEGQNVTLSCEQNLNHDAMYWYRQDPGQGLRLIYYSQIVNDFQKGDIAEGYSVSREKKESFPLTVTSAQKNPTAFYLCASSGRVYEQYFGPGTRLTVT.

Comments on this clone: The sample has other DNA sequences that encode this CDR3 too. The chain recombines TRBV11-2 with TRBJ1-1; tentative D call: TRBD1 (6 bases). This CDR3 spans 15 amino acids. Trimming took 0 bases from V and 5 from J, leaving 13 bases between them. Per the germline V gene, CDR1 is SGHAT and CDR2 is FQNNGV. This chain's CDR3 is CASSLDFRGGTEAFF. As DNA, the CDR3 is TGTGCCAGCAGCTTAGACTTCAGGGGTGGGACTGAAGCTTTCTTT.

The chain employs TRBV27 and TRBJ1-1; D gene ambiguous. This CDR3 is built from 15 residues. The germline V gene has CDR1 MNHEY and CDR2 SMNVEV (reference sequence). V was cut by 2 bases and J by 0 bases, with 10 bases left in between. The CDR3 coding sequence is TGTGCCAGCAGTTTAGAGGCGCACATGAACACTGAAGCTTTCTTT. Translated: CASSLEAHMNTEAFF.

The chain carries TRBV2 and TRBJ1-5; the D gene is possibly TRBD1 (5 bases). V lost 4 bases and J 5 bases, leaving 18 bases between the germline ends. This CDR3 contains 16 residues. Germline lookup yields CDR1 SNHLY and CDR2 FYNNEI. The CDR3 sequence: CASSGGVGQRDQPQHF. The CDR3 bases are TGTGCCAGCAGTGGGGGGGTAGGCCAGCGCGATCAGCCCCAGCATTTT.

The CDR3: CASSQGGRTAATF. The CDR3 coding sequence is TGTGCCAGCAGCCAAGGCGGCAGAACTGCTGCGACCTTC. The chain employs TRBV14 and TRBJ1-2; D gene ambiguous. CDR1 and CDR2 (germline): SGHDN, FVKESK. V shed 1 base and J shed 14 bases, with 17 bases lying between them. The CDR3 covers 13 residues.

J is TRBJ2-5 and V is TRBV27; D is possibly TRBD1 (6 bases). In germline, CDR1 is MNHEY, CDR2 SMNVEV (reference sequence). The V gene lost 3 bases and the J gene lost 3 bases, with 11 bases spanning the gap. This CDR3 spans 14 amino acids. The CDR3 sequence: CASSFWPGEETQYF. The CDR3 region has the DNA TGTGCCAGCAGTTTTTGGCCAGGGGAAGAGACCCAGTACTTC.

The chain links TRBV13 to TRBJ1-3; 7 nucleotides align to TRBD1. The CDR3 contains 14 residues. The V gene end was trimmed by 5 bases and the J gene end by 7 bases; junction bases not matched to a gene: 8. Per germline, CDR1 PRHDT and CDR2 FYEKMQ (reference sequence). DNA for the CDR3: TGTGCCAGCAGCACTACGGACAGGAGTAACACCATATATTTT. Its translation: CASSTTDRSNTIYF.